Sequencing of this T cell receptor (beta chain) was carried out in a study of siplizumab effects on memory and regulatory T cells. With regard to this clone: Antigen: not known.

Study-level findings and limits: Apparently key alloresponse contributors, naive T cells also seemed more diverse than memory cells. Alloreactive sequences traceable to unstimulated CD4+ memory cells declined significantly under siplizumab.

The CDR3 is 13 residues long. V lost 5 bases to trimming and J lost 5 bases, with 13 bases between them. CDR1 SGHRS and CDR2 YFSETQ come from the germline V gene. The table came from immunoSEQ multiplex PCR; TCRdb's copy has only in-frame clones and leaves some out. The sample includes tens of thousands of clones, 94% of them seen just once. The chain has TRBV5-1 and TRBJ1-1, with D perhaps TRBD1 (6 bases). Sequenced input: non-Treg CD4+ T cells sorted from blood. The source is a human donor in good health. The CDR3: CASSQGLGTEAFF. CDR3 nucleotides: TGCGCCAGCAGTCAGGGGCTGGGAACTGAAGCTTTCTTT. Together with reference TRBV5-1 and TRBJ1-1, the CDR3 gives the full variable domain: KAGVTQTPRYLIKTRGQQVTLSCSPISGHRSVSWYQQTPGQGLQFLFEYFSETQRNKGNFPGRFSGRQFSNSRSEMNVSTLELGDSALYLCASSQGLGTEAFFGQGTRLTVV.